This TCR beta chain is from a study of neoadjuvant anti-PD-1 for oral cavity cancer. Libraries were prepared by immunoSEQ multiplex PCR; TCRdb keeps only in-frame clonotypes and omits some of them. The table shows over 6,500 clones, with roughly 50% occurring only once. Germline CDR1 SNHLY, CDR2 FYNNEI. This CDR3 comprises 12 residues. V was cut by 7 bases and J by 2 bases, with 7 bases left in between. The chain combines TRBV2 with TRBJ2-3; no clear D gene. The receptor's source is a person between 35 and 79 years old with oral cavity squamous cell carcinoma. The source was tumor tissue, collected before nivolumab (anti-PD-1) treatment. This chain's CDR3 is CASIGDTDTQYF. CDR3 DNA sequence: TGTGCCAGCATTGGGGACACAGATACGCAGTATTTT.